The rows below give T cell receptor beta chains drawn from one sample of a study of spatial heterogeneity in lung cancer. MiXCR was run by TCRdb on the 5' RACE reads, yielding one entry per CDR3 protein. The repertoire includes about 52,000 distinct CDR3 sequences, less than 9% of them detected once, and around 36% sits in the top ten. The material sequenced was PBMCs, taken at follow-up. The receptors were sampled from a female donor with early-stage non-small cell lung cancer. The CDR3 runs from the conserved cysteine through the conserved F or W. The D gene is left open where the match is weak. Expanded clones are given a class, and other clones once, few, many or no size at all.

J gene | V gene | CDR3 length | D gene | clone size | CDR3 protein | CDR3 DNA
TRBJ2-7 | TRBV6-2/TRBV6-3 | 14 | NA | few | CASQRTAVSYEQYF | TGTGCCAGCCAGAGGACGGCCGTCTCCTACGAGCAGTACTTC
TRBJ1-4 | TRBV28 | 12 | NA | NA | CASRRGNEKLFF | TGTGCCAGCAGACGGGGGAATGAAAAACTGTTTTTT
TRBJ1-1 | TRBV5-6 | 16 | NA | few | CASSLGHTFLRAEAFF | TGTGCCAGCAGCTTGGGACACACCTTCCTAAGGGCAGAAGCTTTCTTT
TRBJ2-5 | TRBV29-1 | 12 | NA | many | CSVEGGEETQYF | TGCAGCGTTGAAGGCGGGGAAGAGACCCAGTACTTC
TRBJ2-1 | TRBV6-5 | 13 | NA | few | CASSYGGDNEQFF | TGTGCCAGCAGTTACGGCGGCGACAATGAGCAGTTCTTC
TRBJ1-1 | TRBV5-5 | 14 | NA | NA | CASSSGTQNTEAFF | TGTGCCAGCAGTTCCGGGACACAGAACACTGAAGCTTTCTTT
TRBJ1-2 | TRBV7-2 | 15 | TRBD1 | NA | CASTPTGAERYGYTF | TGTGCCAGCACCCCAACAGGGGCTGAACGCTATGGCTACACCTTC
TRBJ2-3 | TRBV5-5 | 14 | NA | many | CASSLLPGLDTQYF | TGTGCCAGCAGCTTACTCCCCGGTCTTGATACGCAGTATTTT
TRBJ2-3 | TRBV11-1 | 15 | TRBD2 | NA | CASSPQRGPTDTQYF | TGTGCCAGCAGCCCCCAGCGGGGCCCCACAGATACGCAGTATTTT
TRBJ2-5 | TRBV7-8 | 17 | NA | NA | CASSLVGTSSFQETQYF | TGTGCCAGCAGCTTAGTCGGAACTAGCTCGTTCCAAGAGACCCAGTACTTC
TRBJ2-1 | TRBV4-2 | 19 | TRBD2 | many | CASSQEKTSGGSSYNEQFF | TGTGCCAGCAGCCAAGAGAAGACTAGCGGGGGGAGCTCCTACAATGAGCAGTTCTTC
TRBJ2-1 | TRBV28 | 15 | NA | many | CASSAGASSYNEQFF | TGTGCCAGCAGCGCCGGGGCGTCCTCCTACAATGAGCAGTTCTTC
TRBJ1-5 | TRBV7-2 | 14 | TRBD1 | NA | CASSLVTGGQPQHF | TGTGCCAGCAGCTTAGTCACAGGGGGCCAGCCCCAGCATTTT
TRBJ1-1 | TRBV6-2/TRBV6-3 | 12 | NA | many | CASKEGYTEAFF | TGTGCCAGCAAGGAGGGGTACACTGAAGCTTTCTTT
TRBJ2-7 | TRBV3-1 | 13 | NA | many | CASSRDLNYEQYF | TGTGCCAGCAGTCGGGACTTGAACTACGAGCAGTACTTC
TRBJ2-3 | TRBV29-1 | 14 | NA | NA | CSVEKQVSTDTQYF | TGCAGCGTTGAGAAGCAGGTTAGCACAGATACGCAGTATTTT
TRBJ2-7 | TRBV6-5 | 15 | NA | few | CASKAGTLGPYEQYF | TGTGCCAGCAAAGCCGGGACACTCGGCCCCTACGAGCAGTACTTC
TRBJ2-1 | TRBV2 | 13 | NA | NA | CASSWGPADEQFF | TGTGCCAGCAGTTGGGGACCGGCGGATGAGCAGTTCTTC
TRBJ1-3 | TRBV30 | 14 | NA | NA | CAWSVAFSGNTIYF | TGTGCCTGGAGTGTAGCTTTCTCTGGAAACACCATATATTTT
TRBJ1-3 | TRBV12-3/TRBV12-4 | 10 | NA | many | CASFGNTIYF | TGTGCCAGCTTTGGAAACACCATATATTTT
TRBJ1-1 | TRBV28 | 14 | NA | NA | CASTSGSLNTEAFF | TGTGCCAGCACCAGCGGGTCCCTGAACACTGAAGCTTTCTTT
TRBJ2-7 | TRBV6-1 | 15 | TRBD1 | NA | CASSDNRGFSYEQYF | TGTGCCAGCAGTGACAACAGGGGGTTTTCCTACGAGCAGTACTTC
TRBJ2-3 | TRBV12-3/TRBV12-4 | 12 | NA | few | CASTIGTDTQYF | TGTGCCAGTACAATCGGTACAGATACGCAGTATTTT
TRBJ2-7 | TRBV4-1 | 19 | NA | many | CASSQVPPGSPVSPYEQYF | TGCGCCAGCAGCCAAGTCCCCCCGGGGTCTCCCGTCTCCCCCTACGAGCAGTACTTC
TRBJ1-1 | TRBV12-3/TRBV12-4 | 18 | NA | many | CASSLARGIKGEAVGAFF | TGTGCCAGCAGTTTAGCGCGAGGTATTAAGGGGGAGGCGGTTGGAGCTTTCTTT
TRBJ2-7 | TRBV7-8 | 15 | NA | few | CASSPVAGPSYEQYF | TGTGCCAGCAGCCCTGTGGCGGGGCCATCCTACGAGCAGTACTTC
TRBJ1-3 | TRBV12-3/TRBV12-4 | 15 | NA | many | CASSLGASSGNTIYF | TGTGCCAGCAGTTTAGGTGCATCTTCTGGAAACACCATATATTTT
TRBJ2-7 | TRBV6-6 | 15 | TRBD1 | many | CASSYPQGATYEQYF | TGTGCCAGCAGTTACCCGCAGGGGGCTACCTACGAGCAGTACTTC
TRBJ1-5 | TRBV27 | 15 | NA | many | CASRREGGENQPQHF | TGTGCCAGCCGACGAGAGGGGGGGGAGAATCAGCCCCAGCATTTT
TRBJ1-3 | TRBV20-1 | 11 | NA | NA | CSAAPANTIYF | TGCAGTGCCGCACCTGCAAACACCATATATTTT
TRBJ2-1 | TRBV4-1 | 14 | TRBD2 | many | CASSQAGGVNEQFF | TGCGCCAGCAGCCAAGCGGGGGGGGTCAATGAGCAGTTCTTC
TRBJ1-2 | TRBV5-1 | 16 | TRBD1 | NA | CASSLDPGTGAVGYTF | TGCGCCAGCAGCTTGGACCCCGGGACAGGGGCGGTTGGCTACACCTTC
TRBJ2-7 | TRBV5-1 | 16 | TRBD1 | many | CASSLQLGQGPYEQYF | TGCGCCAGCAGCTTGCAACTGGGACAGGGTCCCTACGAGCAGTACTTC
TRBJ2-5 | TRBV12-3/TRBV12-4 | 16 | NA | NA | CASSKEPPYYPQTQYF | TGTGCCAGCTCGAAAGAGCCACCGTATTATCCACAGACCCAGTACTTC
TRBJ2-3 | TRBV27 | 16 | TRBD1 | many | CASSVTGGYGTDTQYF | TGTGCCAGCAGTGTGACAGGGGGATATGGCACAGATACGCAGTATTTT
TRBJ1-1 | TRBV12-3/TRBV12-4 | 14 | NA | many | CASRKGRATNRAFF | TGTGCCAGCAGGAAAGGCAGGGCAACCAACCGAGCTTTCTTT
TRBJ2-5 | TRBV11-2 | 12 | NA | many | CASSPSAETQYF | TGTGCCAGCAGCCCCTCGGCGGAGACCCAGTACTTC
TRBJ2-4 | TRBV7-2 | 16 | NA | many | CASSQSRVLAKNIQYF | TGTGCCAGCAGCCAAAGTAGGGTACTAGCCAAAAACATTCAGTACTTC
TRBJ1-1 | TRBV5-1 | 15 | TRBD1 | many | CASSDPGTGGTEAFF | TGCGCCAGCAGCGACCCTGGGACAGGTGGTACTGAAGCTTTCTTT
TRBJ1-5 | TRBV2 | 14 | TRBD1 | many | CASSYQGANQPQHF | TGTGCCAGCAGTTATCAGGGGGCAAATCAGCCCCAGCATTTT
TRBJ1-1 | TRBV6-1 | 14 | NA | many | CASSRTETNTEAFF | TGTGCCAGCAGTAGGACAGAGACCAACACTGAAGCTTTCTTT
TRBJ2-4 | TRBV3-1 | 17 | TRBD2 | many | CASSFQGTSGPENIQYF | TGTGCCAGCAGCTTTCAAGGGACTAGCGGGCCAGAAAACATTCAGTACTTC
TRBJ1-1 | TRBV5-1 | 15 | NA | many | CASSPGLIVNTEAFF | TGCGCCAGCAGCCCCGGACTGATTGTGAACACTGAAGCTTTCTTT
TRBJ2-2 | TRBV5-1 | 15 | TRBD1 | NA | CASSLGQVNTGELFF | TGCGCCAGCAGCTTAGGACAGGTGAACACCGGGGAGCTGTTTTTT
TRBJ2-7 | TRBV12-3/TRBV12-4 | 15 | TRBD1 | NA | CASSLGGQGTYEQYF | TGTGCCAGCAGTTTAGGGGGACAGGGAACCTACGAGCAGTACTTC
TRBJ1-5 | TRBV15 | 13 | TRBD1 | NA | CATRTGLEQPQHF | TGTGCCACCAGGACAGGGTTGGAACAGCCCCAGCATTTT
TRBJ1-2 | TRBV6-5 | 15 | NA | many | CASSYFRSAAYGYTF | TGTGCCAGCAGTTACTTTCGAAGCGCTGCCTATGGCTACACCTTC
TRBJ2-7 | TRBV7-9 | 11 | NA | many | CASSRDYEQYF | TGTGCCAGCAGCCGCGACTACGAGCAGTACTTC
TRBJ1-3 | TRBV7-2 | 16 | NA | many | CASSSAPGSGGDTIYF | TGTGCCAGCAGCTCGGCACCAGGGAGCGGCGGGGACACCATATATTTT
TRBJ2-4 | TRBV23-1 | 16 | NA | many | CASSQSRGLAKNIQYF | TGCGCCAGCAGTCAATCCCGGGGGCTAGCCAAAAACATTCAGTACTTC
TRBJ1-2 | TRBV27 | 18 | TRBD1 | NA | CASSLSPPGQIANYGYTF | TGTGCCAGCAGTTTATCGCCCCCGGGACAGATAGCTAACTATGGCTACACCTTC
TRBJ2-1 | TRBV29-1 | 13 | NA | many | CSVGQGLRNEQFF | TGCAGCGTTGGCCAGGGGCTCAGAAATGAGCAGTTCTTC
TRBJ1-1 | TRBV6-2/TRBV6-3 | 12 | TRBD1 | NA | CASRRGQGLTFF | TGTGCCAGCAGACGGGGACAGGGGTTAACTTTCTTT
TRBJ2-1 | TRBV7-9 | 14 | TRBD2 | NA | CASSLGTNYNEQFF | TGTGCCAGCAGCCTAGGGACTAACTACAATGAGCAGTTCTTC